The 15 T cell receptor beta chains below all came from one sample that was sequenced in a study of cytomegalovirus exposure and HLA in healthy donors. TCRdb's copy holds only in-frame clones and misses some; the assay was immunoSEQ multiplex PCR. The table records about 260,000 clones, less than 95% of them present only once. The sequencing input was PBMCs. These receptor sequences come from a woman aged 25 to 39 in good health and CMV-seronegative.

This clone came up once. The CDR3 sequence is CASSVGSGAGATTDTQYF. The CDR3 DNA sequence: TGTGCCAGCAGCGTAGGTAGTGGGGCGGGAGCGACCACAGATACGCAGTATTTT. The V gene is TRBV9, the J gene TRBJ2-3; 7 nucleotides line up with TRBD2. V gave up 0 bases and J gave up 2 bases; unmatched junction bases: 12. CDR1 is SGDLS and CDR2 is YYNGEE in the germline V gene. This CDR3 comprises 18 residues. Filled out from reference TRBV9 and TRBJ2-3, the complete variable domain reads DSGVTQTPKHLITATGQRVTLRCSPRSGDLSVYWYQQSLDQGLQFLIQYYNGEERAKGNILERFSAQQFPDLHSELNLSSLELGDSALYFCASSVGSGAGATTDTQYFGPGTRLTVL.

The CDR3 nucleotides read TGTGCCTGGAGTTTCGGGACAGGAAACACCATATATTTT. This sequence encodes CAWSFGTGNTIYF. V and J are TRBV30 and TRBJ1-3; D is possibly TRBD1 (6 bases). The germline V gene encodes CDR1 GTSNPN and CDR2 SVGIG (reference sequence). The CDR3 is 13 amino acids. Trimming cost V 2 bases and J 4 bases, with 9 bases left between them.

The chain combines TRBV5-1 with TRBJ2-3, with a weak D call TRBD1 (6 bases). Trimming shortened V by 2 bases and J by 1 base, and 11 bases separated the two germline ends. Germline-derived CDR1 and CDR2 are SGHRS and YFSETQ. The CDR3 spans 15 residues. The CDR3 sequence: CASSFAGAGTDTQYF. CDR3 nucleotide sequence: TGCGCCAGCAGCTTTGCAGGGGCAGGCACAGATACGCAGTATTTT. Filled out from reference TRBV5-1 and TRBJ2-3, the complete variable domain reads KAGVTQTPRYLIKTRGQQVTLSCSPISGHRSVSWYQQTPGQGLQFLFEYFSETQRNKGNFPGRFSGRQFSNSRSEMNVSTLELGDSALYLCASSFAGAGTDTQYFGPGTRLTVL.

This clone was seen many times. This chain uses TRBV6-6 with TRBJ1-4; the D is unclear. V lost 2 bases and J lost 12, with 16 bases in between. Looked up from germline, CDR1 is MNHNY and CDR2 is SVGAGI (reference sequence). The CDR3 is made up of 14 amino acids. CDR3 sequence: CASSYGETGAQLFF. The CDR3 DNA follows: TGTGCCAGCAGTTACGGGGAGACTGGTGCACAACTGTTTTTT.

V and J are TRBV13 and TRBJ2-7; 7 bases are shared with TRBD2. CDR3 length equals 14 residues. Germline assignment: CDR1 PRHDT and CDR2 FYEKMQ (reference sequence). The junction had 3 bases not matched to a gene; V was cut back by 0 bases and J by 4 bases. CDR3 DNA sequence: TGTGCCAGCAGCTTAGGTGGCGGGGGTTACGAGCAGTACTTC. Amino acids: CASSLGGGGYEQYF.

V usage is TRBV27 and J usage is TRBJ2-2; D might be TRBD2 (6 bases). The CDR3 spans 21 residues. The germline gives CDR1 MNHEY, CDR2 SMNVEV (reference sequence). V shed 0 bases and J shed 0 bases, with 23 bases lying between them. Here the CDR3 reads CASSLSGPAWGEIANTGELFF. CDR3 DNA: TGTGCCAGCAGTTTATCGGGTCCTGCCTGGGGGGAAATCGCGAACACCGGGGAGCTGTTTTTT.

The J gene is TRBJ2-7, the V gene TRBV5-1; possible D gene TRBD2, 5 bases. Trimming stripped 1 base from V and 0 bases from J, with 11 bases between. The CDR3 has 15 amino acids. CDR1 and CDR2 from the germline V gene are SGHRS and YFSETQ. The CDR3 is CASSLSPGFSYEQYF. Here the CDR3 DNA reads TGCGCCAGCAGCTTGTCCCCGGGATTCTCCTACGAGCAGTACTTC.

The chain recombines TRBV15 with TRBJ2-3, with 10 bases aligning to TRBD2. The V gene end was trimmed by 1 base and the J gene end by 4 bases; junction bases not matched to a gene: 8. This CDR3 has 17 residues. Germline V gives CDR1 LNHNV, CDR2 YYDKDF (reference sequence). CDR3: CATSRGSSGSRADTQYF. The DNA for the CDR3 is TGTGCCACCAGCAGAGGTTCTAGCGGGAGTCGCGCAGATACGCAGTATTTT.

The rearrangement uses TRBV19 and TRBJ2-7; 7 bases are a match to TRBD2. The CDR3 contains 15 residues. The junction had 4 bases not matched to a gene; V was cut back by 1 base and J by 1 base. The germline CDR1 and CDR2 sequences are LNHDA and SQIVND (reference sequence). The CDR3 coding sequence is TGTGCCAGTAGTATAGGCGGGGGTGATTCCTACGAGCAGTACTTC. As protein: CASSIGGGDSYEQYF.

This chain links TRBV29-1 with TRBJ1-2; 7 nucleotides match TRBD1. The germline V gene encodes CDR1 SQVTM and CDR2 ANQGSEA. The junction had 12 bases not matched to a gene; V was cut back by 7 bases and J by 1 base. The CDR3 is 15 amino acids. In DNA form, the CDR3 reads TGCAGCGCAAGGGGGGGGACAGACGTTAACTATGGCTACACCTTC. Translating gives CSARGGTDVNYGYTF.

This rearrangement joins TRBV10-3 to TRBJ2-7; D is perhaps TRBD1 (6 bases). The CDR3 has 13 amino acids. V gave up 10 bases and J gave up 5 bases, with 18 bases separating them. Germline CDR1 ENHRY, CDR2 SYGVKD. In DNA, the CDR3 is TGTGCCACCGAGGACAGTACCTTCCACGAGCAGTACTTC. Translation: CATEDSTFHEQYF.

The chain combines TRBV7-6 with TRBJ2-7; D possibly corresponds to TRBD2 (6 bases). V was shortened by 1 base and J by 3 bases, with 7 bases between the two germline ends. This CDR3 comprises 13 residues. Per the germline V gene, CDR1 is SGHVS and CDR2 is FNYEAQ. The CDR3 reads CASSLGGDYEQYF. The CDR3 bases are TGTGCCAGCAGCTTAGGGGGGGACTACGAGCAGTACTTC. The whole variable domain, filled in from reference TRBV7-6 and TRBJ2-7, reads GAGVSQSPRYKVTKRGQDVALRCDPISGHVSLYWYRQALGQGPEFLTYFNYEAQQDKSGLPNDRFSAERPEGSISTLTIQRTEQRDSAMYRCASSLGGDYEQYFGPGTRLTVT.

The gene calls are TRBV27 and TRBJ1-2; TRBD1 aligns across 10 bases. CDR3 length: 17 amino acids. V gave up 1 base and J gave up 1 base; unmatched junction bases: 6. Germline V gene data show CDR1 as MNHEY and CDR2 as SMNVEV (reference sequence). The CDR3 protein is CASSLFGGTGDNYGYTF. CDR3 DNA: TGTGCCAGCAGTTTATTTGGGGGGACAGGGGATAACTATGGCTACACCTTC.

V usage is TRBV4-1 and J usage is TRBJ2-1; 12 bases match TRBD2. The CDR3 spans 16 residues. Germline trimming cut 3 bases from V and 3 bases from J; bases unmatched to any gene: 3. Germline lookup yields CDR1 MGHRA and CDR2 YSYEKL. CDR3 region: CASSQPTSGSYNEQFF. CDR3 DNA: TGCGCCAGCAGCCAGCCGACTAGCGGGAGCTACAATGAGCAGTTCTTC.

This rearrangement joins TRBV4-3 to TRBJ2-1, with 12 bases that match TRBD2. Germline V gene sequence: CDR1 LGHNA, CDR2 YSLEER. V shed 1 base and J 8 bases; nucleotides not matched to a gene: 6. The CDR3 contains 16 residues. CDR3 sequence: CASSQGGASGGDEQFF. The DNA of the CDR3 is TGCGCCAGCAGCCAAGGAGGGGCTAGCGGGGGGGATGAGCAGTTCTTC.